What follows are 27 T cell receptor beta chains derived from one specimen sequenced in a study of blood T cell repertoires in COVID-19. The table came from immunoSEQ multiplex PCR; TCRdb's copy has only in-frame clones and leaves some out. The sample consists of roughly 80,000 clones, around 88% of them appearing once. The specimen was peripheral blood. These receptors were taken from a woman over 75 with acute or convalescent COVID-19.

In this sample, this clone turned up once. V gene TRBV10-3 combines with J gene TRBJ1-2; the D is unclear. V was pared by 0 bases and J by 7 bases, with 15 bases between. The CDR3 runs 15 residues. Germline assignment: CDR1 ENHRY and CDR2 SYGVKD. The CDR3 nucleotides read TGTGCCATCAGTGAGTCGCCGGGAGGGCCTGGTGGCTACACCTTC. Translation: CAISESPGGPGGYTF.

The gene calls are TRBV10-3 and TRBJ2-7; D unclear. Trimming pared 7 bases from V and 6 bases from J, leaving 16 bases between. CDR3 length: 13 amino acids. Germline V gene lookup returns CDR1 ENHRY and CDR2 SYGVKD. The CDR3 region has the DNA TGTGCCATCACACCTACTTCCCCCGGCGAGCAGTACTTC. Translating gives CAITPTSPGEQYF.

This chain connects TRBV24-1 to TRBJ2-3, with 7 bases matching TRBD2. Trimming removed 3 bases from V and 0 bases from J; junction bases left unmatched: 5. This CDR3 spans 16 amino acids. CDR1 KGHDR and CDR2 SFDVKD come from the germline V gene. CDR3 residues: CATSDSGVTSTDTQYF. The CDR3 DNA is TGTGCCACCAGTGATAGCGGGGTAACGAGCACAGATACGCAGTATTTT.

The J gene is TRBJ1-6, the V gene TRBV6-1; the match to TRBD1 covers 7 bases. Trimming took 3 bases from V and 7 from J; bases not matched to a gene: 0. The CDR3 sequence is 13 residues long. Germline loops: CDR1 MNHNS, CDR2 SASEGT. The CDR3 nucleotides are TGTGCCAGCAGTGAGGGACAGAATTCACCCCTCCACTTT. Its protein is CASSEGQNSPLHF.

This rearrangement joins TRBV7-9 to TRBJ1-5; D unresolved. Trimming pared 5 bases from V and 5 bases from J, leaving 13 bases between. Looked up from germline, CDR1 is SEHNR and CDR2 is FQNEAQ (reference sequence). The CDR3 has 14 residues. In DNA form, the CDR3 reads TGTGCCAGCAGCCCGACGGGTAATCATCAGCCCCAGCATTTT. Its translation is CASSPTGNHQPQHF.

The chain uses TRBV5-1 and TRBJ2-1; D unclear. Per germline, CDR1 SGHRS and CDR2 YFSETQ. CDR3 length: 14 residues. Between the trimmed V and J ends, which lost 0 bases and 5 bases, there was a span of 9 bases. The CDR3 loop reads CASSLDALNNEQFF. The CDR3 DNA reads TGCGCCAGCAGCTTGGATGCGCTAAACAATGAGCAGTTCTTC.

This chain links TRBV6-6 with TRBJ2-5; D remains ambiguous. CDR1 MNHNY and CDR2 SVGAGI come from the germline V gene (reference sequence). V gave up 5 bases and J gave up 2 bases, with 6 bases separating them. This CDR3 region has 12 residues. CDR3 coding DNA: TGTGCCAGCAGTATCCCTCAAGAGACCCAGTACTTC. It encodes CASSIPQETQYF.

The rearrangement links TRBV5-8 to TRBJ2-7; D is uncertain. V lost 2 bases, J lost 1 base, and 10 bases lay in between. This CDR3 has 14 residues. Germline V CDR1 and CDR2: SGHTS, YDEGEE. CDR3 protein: CASSFTDLSYEQYF. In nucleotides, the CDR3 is TGTGCCAGCAGCTTTACAGACCTATCCTACGAGCAGTACTTC.

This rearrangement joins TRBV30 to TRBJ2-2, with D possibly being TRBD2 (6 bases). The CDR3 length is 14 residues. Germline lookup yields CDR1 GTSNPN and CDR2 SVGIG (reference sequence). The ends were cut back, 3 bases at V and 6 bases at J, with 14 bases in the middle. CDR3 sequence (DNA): TGTGCCTGGAGACTGGCGGGAAGGCCCGGGGAGCTGTTTTTT. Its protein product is CAWRLAGRPGELFF.

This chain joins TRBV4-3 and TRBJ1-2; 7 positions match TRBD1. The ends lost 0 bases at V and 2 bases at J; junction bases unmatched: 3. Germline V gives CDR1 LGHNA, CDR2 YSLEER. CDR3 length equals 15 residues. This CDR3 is CASSQDDRVNYGYTF. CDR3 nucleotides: TGCGCCAGCAGCCAAGATGACAGGGTGAACTATGGCTACACCTTC.

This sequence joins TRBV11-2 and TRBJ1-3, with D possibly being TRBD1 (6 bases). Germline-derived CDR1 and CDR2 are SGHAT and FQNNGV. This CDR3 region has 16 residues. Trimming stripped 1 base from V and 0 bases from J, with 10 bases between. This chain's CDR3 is CASSLGTANSGNTIYF. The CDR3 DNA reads TGTGCCAGCAGCTTAGGGACAGCGAACTCTGGAAACACCATATATTTT.

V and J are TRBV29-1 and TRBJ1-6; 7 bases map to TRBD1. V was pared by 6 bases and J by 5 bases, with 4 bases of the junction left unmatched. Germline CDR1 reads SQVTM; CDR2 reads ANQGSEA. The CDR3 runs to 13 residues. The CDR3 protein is CSVRDSDNSPLHF. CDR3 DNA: TGCAGCGTGCGGGACAGCGATAATTCACCCCTCCACTTT.

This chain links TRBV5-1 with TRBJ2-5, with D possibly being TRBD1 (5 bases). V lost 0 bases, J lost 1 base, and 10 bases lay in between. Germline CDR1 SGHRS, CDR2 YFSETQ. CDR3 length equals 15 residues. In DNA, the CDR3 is TGCGCCAGCAGCTTGGGGGCTAGGGGCCAAGAGACCCAGTACTTC. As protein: CASSLGARGQETQYF.

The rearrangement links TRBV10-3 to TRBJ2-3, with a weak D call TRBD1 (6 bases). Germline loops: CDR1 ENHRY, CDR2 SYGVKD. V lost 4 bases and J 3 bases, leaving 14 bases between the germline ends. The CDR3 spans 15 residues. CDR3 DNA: TGTGCCATCAGTGTGATTGGGGGCTATACAGATACGCAGTATTTT. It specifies CAISVIGGYTDTQYF.

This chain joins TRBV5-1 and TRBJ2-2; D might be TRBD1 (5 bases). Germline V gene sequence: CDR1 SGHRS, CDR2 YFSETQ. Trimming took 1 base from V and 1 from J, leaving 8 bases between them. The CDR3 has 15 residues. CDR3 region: CASSLLQVNTGELFF. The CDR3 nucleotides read TGCGCCAGCAGCTTGTTACAGGTGAACACCGGGGAGCTGTTTTTT.

CDR3 sequence (DNA): TGCGCCAGCAGCTTGGGGGGGCCGTTCAAGTTCTTC. Translating gives CASSLGGPFKFF. J is TRBJ2-1 and V is TRBV5-1; weak D call: TRBD1 (6 bases). The CDR3 loop spans 12 amino acids. V was shortened by 0 bases and J by 14 bases, with 12 bases between the two germline ends. Germline V gene sequence: CDR1 SGHRS, CDR2 YFSETQ.

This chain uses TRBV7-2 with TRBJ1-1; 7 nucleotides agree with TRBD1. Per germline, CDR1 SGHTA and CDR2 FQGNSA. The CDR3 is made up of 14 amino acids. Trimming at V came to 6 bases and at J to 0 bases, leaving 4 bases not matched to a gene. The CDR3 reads CASSWDRMNTEAFF. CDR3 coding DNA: TGTGCCAGCAGTTGGGACAGAATGAACACTGAAGCTTTCTTT. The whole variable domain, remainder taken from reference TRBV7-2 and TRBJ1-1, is GAGVSQSPSNKVTEKGKDVELRCDPISGHTALYWYRQSLGQGLEFLIYFQGNSAPDKSGLPSDRFSAERTGGSVSTLTIQRTQQEDSAVYLCASSWDRMNTEAFFGQGTRLTVV.

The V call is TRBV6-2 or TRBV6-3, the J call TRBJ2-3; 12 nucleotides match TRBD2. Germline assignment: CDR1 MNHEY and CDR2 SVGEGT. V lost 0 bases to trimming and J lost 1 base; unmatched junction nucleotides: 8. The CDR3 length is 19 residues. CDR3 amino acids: CASSYSASGRARRTDTQYF. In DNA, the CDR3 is TGTGCCAGCAGTTACTCGGCTAGCGGGAGGGCACGACGCACAGATACGCAGTATTTT.

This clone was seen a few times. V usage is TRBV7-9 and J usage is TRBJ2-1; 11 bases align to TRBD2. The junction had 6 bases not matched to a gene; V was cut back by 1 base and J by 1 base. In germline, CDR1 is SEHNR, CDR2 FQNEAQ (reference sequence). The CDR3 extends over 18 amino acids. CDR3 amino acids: CASSLVGRLAGSYNEQFF. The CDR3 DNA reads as TGTGCCAGCAGCTTAGTAGGGCGACTAGCGGGGTCCTACAATGAGCAGTTCTTC.

The DNA of the CDR3 is TGTGCCAGCAGCTCCTCGGATACGCAGTATTTT. It yields the protein CASSSSDTQYF. The V call is TRBV6-2 or TRBV6-3, the J call TRBJ2-3; D gene unclear. Germline V CDR1 and CDR2: MNHEY, SVGEGT. The CDR3 runs 11 residues. V lost 6 bases and J 6 bases, leaving 7 bases between the germline ends.

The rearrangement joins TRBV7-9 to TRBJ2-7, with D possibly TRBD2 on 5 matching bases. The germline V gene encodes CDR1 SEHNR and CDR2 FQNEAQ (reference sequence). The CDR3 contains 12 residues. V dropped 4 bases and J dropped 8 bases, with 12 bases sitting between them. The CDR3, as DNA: TGTGCCAGCAGCTCCGAAACGGGGAAGCAGTACTTC. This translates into CASSSETGKQYF. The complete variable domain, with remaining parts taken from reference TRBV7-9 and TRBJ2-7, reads DTGVSQNPRHKITKRGQNVTFRCDPISEHNRLYWYRQTLGQGPEFLTYFQNEAQLEKSRLLSDRFSAERPKGSFSTLEIQRTEQGDSAMYLCASSSETGKQYFGPGTRLTVT.

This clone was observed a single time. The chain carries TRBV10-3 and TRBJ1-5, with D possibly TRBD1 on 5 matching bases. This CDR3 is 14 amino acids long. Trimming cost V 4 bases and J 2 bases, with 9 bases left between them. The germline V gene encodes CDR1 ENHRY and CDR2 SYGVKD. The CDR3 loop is CAISVGGGNQPQHF. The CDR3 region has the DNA TGTGCCATCAGTGTTGGGGGGGGCAATCAGCCCCAGCATTTT.

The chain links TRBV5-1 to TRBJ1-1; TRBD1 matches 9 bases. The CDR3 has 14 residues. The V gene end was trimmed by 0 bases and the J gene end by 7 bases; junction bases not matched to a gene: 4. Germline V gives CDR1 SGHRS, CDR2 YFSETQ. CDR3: CASSLETGGIEAFF. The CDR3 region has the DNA TGCGCCAGCAGCTTGGAGACAGGGGGTATTGAAGCTTTCTTT. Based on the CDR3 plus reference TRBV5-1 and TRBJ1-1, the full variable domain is KAGVTQTPRYLIKTRGQQVTLSCSPISGHRSVSWYQQTPGQGLQFLFEYFSETQRNKGNFPGRFSGRQFSNSRSEMNVSTLELGDSALYLCASSLETGGIEAFFGQGTRLTVV.

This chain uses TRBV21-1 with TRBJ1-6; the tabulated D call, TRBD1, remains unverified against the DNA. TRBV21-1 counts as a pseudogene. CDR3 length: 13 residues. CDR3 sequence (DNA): TGTGCCAGAGGGGACAGGGGAAATTCACCCCTCCACTTT. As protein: CARGDRGNSPLHF.

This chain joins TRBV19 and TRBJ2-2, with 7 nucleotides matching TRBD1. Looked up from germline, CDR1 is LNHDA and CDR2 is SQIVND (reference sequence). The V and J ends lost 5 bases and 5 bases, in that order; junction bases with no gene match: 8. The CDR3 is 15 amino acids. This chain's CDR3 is CASSANRGGTGELFF. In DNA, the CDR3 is TGTGCCAGTAGTGCCAACAGGGGTGGGACCGGGGAGCTGTTTTTT.

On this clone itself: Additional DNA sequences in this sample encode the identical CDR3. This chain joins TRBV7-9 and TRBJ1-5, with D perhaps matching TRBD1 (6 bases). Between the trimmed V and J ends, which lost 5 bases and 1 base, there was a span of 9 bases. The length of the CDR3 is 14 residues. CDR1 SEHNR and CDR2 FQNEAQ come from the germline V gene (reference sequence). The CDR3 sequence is CASSPTGSNQPQHF. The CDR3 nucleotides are TGTGCCAGCAGCCCTACAGGGAGCAATCAGCCCCAGCATTTT.

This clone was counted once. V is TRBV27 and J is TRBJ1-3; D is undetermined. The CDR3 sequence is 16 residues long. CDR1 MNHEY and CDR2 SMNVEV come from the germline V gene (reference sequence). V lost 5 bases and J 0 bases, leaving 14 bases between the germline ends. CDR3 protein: CASSPQTPSSGNTIYF. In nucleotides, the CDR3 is TGTGCCAGCAGTCCCCAGACTCCGAGCTCTGGAAACACCATATATTTT.